This T cell receptor beta chain was sequenced for a study of PD-1 blockade in mismatch repair-deficient tumors. Method: immunoSEQ multiplex PCR; TCRdb's copy keeps in-frame clones and lacks some. The table includes over 14,000 clones, around 80% detected once. Time point defined: roughly ten-day in vitro stimulation with candidate neoantigen peptide 5. CDR1 and CDR2 (germline): MDHEN, SYDVKM. The CDR3 sequence is 18 residues long. V was clipped by 3 bases and J by 0 bases, with 15 bases between them. In regard to this clone: Its antigen is undetermined.

The J gene is TRBJ2-6, the V gene TRBV28; D tentatively reads TRBD1 or TRBD2 (6 bases each). The sequence derives from an adult with mismatch repair-deficient cancer. The specimen comprised cells cultured in vitro, sampled from a patient treated with pembrolizumab. CDR3 coding DNA: TGTGCCAGCAGTTTTACGGGGGCGCAGATCTCTGGGGCCAACGTCCTGACTTTC. Translated, it gives CASSFTGAQISGANVLTF.